The sample holds many counts of the clone carrying this TCR beta chain. What it binds is unknown. The data originate from a study of T cells in Graves' hyperthyroidism and ophthalmopathy. For the study at large: Peripheral blood samples were taken at initial diagnosis, prior to any treatment.

Study results and limitations: The authors' 13 V-J model separated ophthalmopathy from stable hyperthyroidism.

Amplification targeted TCR beta CDR3 regions from RNA transcripts. The primer set for the first-round RT-PCR of the TCR CDR3 was HTBI. TCRdb processed the multiplex PCR reads anew with MiXCR; each CDR3 protein has one entry. The table includes a few hundred thousand distinct CDR3 sequences, 20% to 25% detected once. It was considered stable Graves' hyperthyroidism when ophthalmopathy did not progress within 18 months. The V and J ends lost 9 bases and 5 bases respectively, with 12 bases between them. Per germline, CDR1 KGHDR and CDR2 SFDVKD. This CDR3 comprises 12 residues. This TCR came from a man over 45 with Graves' hyperthyroidism. This chain connects TRBV24-1 to TRBJ1-1; no clear D. Input material: blood. CDR3: CATRPPRTEAFF. Written as DNA, the CDR3 is TGTGCCACCCGACCGCCGAGGACTGAAGCTTTCTTT.